This T cell receptor beta chain was recorded in a study of T cells in localized non-small cell lung cancer. This clone was picked up one time. Its antigen is undetermined. Looked up from germline, CDR1 is SGHNT and CDR2 is YYREEE (reference sequence). V was shortened by 2 bases and J by 11 bases, with 11 bases between the two germline ends. This CDR3 spans 13 amino acids. Clones were read by immunoSEQ multiplex PCR, and TCRdb kept only the in-frame ones, dropping some. Here the sample spans 23,000 or so clones, about four fifths being singletons. Findings of the study overall: Appearance in adjacent lung was seen for a median roughly 56 of the top 100 tumor clones. Compared with tumor, uninvolved adjacent lung displayed greater T cell clonality, ranking highest overall. A raised T cell density in blood coincided with lengthier overall survival. Because researchers sequenced only one region of the tumor, heterogeneity is still possible.

The rearrangement joins TRBV5-4 to TRBJ1-6; D remains unclear. The origin of this receptor is a man aged 40 to 69 with stage II lung adenocarcinoma. The source material was PBMCs, sampled before any cancer treatment. CDR3 loop: CASSFGGVPPLHF. In DNA form, the CDR3 reads TGTGCCAGCAGCTTTGGCGGGGTCCCACCCCTCCACTTT. Drawing the rest from reference TRBV5-4 and TRBJ1-6, the complete variable domain is ETGVTQSPTHLIKTRGQQVTLRCSSQSGHNTVSWYQQALGQGPQFIFQYYREEENGRGNFPPRFSGLQFPNYSSELNVNALELDDSALYLCASSFGGVPPLHFGNGTRLTVT.